The T cell receptor beta chain described here comes from a study of blood T cell repertoires in COVID-19. Study details: COVID-19 samples, acute and convalescent, were from the United States, Italy and Spain. From T cells, B-cell-depleted T cells, or PBMCs came the material, which was cDNA or gDNA.

This clone was seen a single time. Germline and junction disagree at one end, which may indicate a read error. This table comes from immunoSEQ multiplex PCR, and its TCRdb copy is limited to in-frame clones, with some not included. Of over 120,000 clones listed, 70% to 80% are singletons. While infection was still active, Seattle patients were enrolled and then followed longitudinally. Germline values: CDR1 KGHSH, CDR2 LQKENI. CDR3 length: 15 residues. The rearrangement links TRBV18 to TRBJ1-5; D is uncertain. This sequence was found in a woman aged 70-85 years with COVID-19, enrolled during active disease. What was sequenced was peripheral blood. CDR3 sequence (DNA): TGTGCTAGCTCACCATTTCCGGAGGGCAATCAGCCCCAGCATTTT. Its translation is CASSPFPEGNQPQHF.